Reported below is one T cell receptor (beta chain). Different DNA sequences within this sample yield the same CDR3. The data were taken from a study of shared clonotypes between healthy human individuals. In germline, CDR1 is SGHRS, CDR2 YFSETQ. CDR3 length: 14 residues. V was pared by 4 bases and J by 5 bases, with 3 bases of the junction left unmatched. Measured with immunoSEQ multiplex PCR; TCRdb has only the in-frame clones, and not every one. The sample includes under 2.5 million clones, about 90% seen only once; the top ten take about 0.41%. The sequencing sample was made of naive CD4+ T cells from PBMCs. Subset defined: CD45RA+ positively selected. The chain carries TRBV5-1 and TRBJ2-2, with TRBD1 matching over 9 bases. This TCR was recovered from a man in his late teens or twenties in good health. Some clones in this sample may be carry-over from other donors' samples. CDR3 loop: CASSTGQGTGELFF. The CDR3 DNA reads as TGCGCCAGCAGCACAGGACAGGGGACCGGGGAGCTGTTTTTT.